This T cell receptor (beta chain) is from a study of cytomegalovirus exposure and HLA in healthy donors. Study findings and constraints: Clonal expansion was found to be greater in HLA-associated TCR beta chains than in equally common others in a later analysis.

This CDR3 comprises 12 residues. In germline, CDR1 is MNHNS, CDR2 SASEGT. V was clipped by 6 bases and J by 0 bases, with 5 bases between them. PCR primers comprised 60 Vbeta and 13 Jbeta primers. Repertoires were generated with immunoSEQ multiplex PCR, while TCRdb's copy carries only in-frame clones and drops some. The sample records roughly 130,000 clones, 50% to 75% being singletons. In regard to this clone: Its target is unknown.

The rearrangement joins TRBV6-1 to TRBJ1-1; possibly TRBD1 for D (5 bases). The receptor's source is a woman in her 40s in good health and CMV-seropositive. The specimen sequenced was PBMCs. CDR3 protein: CASRGVNTEAFF. The CDR3 DNA is TGTGCCAGCAGAGGGGTGAACACTGAAGCTTTCTTT.